These 15 T cell receptor beta chains were sequenced from one sample in a study of shared clonotypes between healthy human individuals. It was CD45RO-negative cells, positively selected for CCR7, that made up naive CD8 cells, with terminally differentiated effector memory CD45RA+ cells excluded. Libraries were prepared by immunoSEQ multiplex PCR; TCRdb keeps only in-frame clonotypes and omits some of them. The sample consists of about 2.1 million clones, around 93% of them appearing once. The sequenced sample was naive CD8+ T cells from PBMCs. Receptor source: a man younger than 35 in good health. Some clones in this sample may be carry-over from other donors' samples.

The chain employs TRBV28 and TRBJ2-2, with 8 bases aligning to TRBD2. CDR3 length: 17 residues. The V gene end was trimmed by 3 bases and the J gene end by 3 bases; junction bases not matched to a gene: 9. The germline gives CDR1 MDHEN, CDR2 SYDVKM. CDR3 bases: TGTGCCAGCAGTTTGAACCCGCGGGAGGACTACACCGGGGAGCTGTTTTTT. It encodes CASSLNPREDYTGELFF.

J is TRBJ2-7 and V is TRBV14, with TRBD1 as a possible D gene (6 bases). V gave up 1 base and J gave up 4 bases, with 17 bases separating them. Germline CDR1 reads SGHDN; CDR2 reads FVKESK. This CDR3 spans 16 amino acids. CDR3 amino acids: CASSQGRRTGNYEQYF. The CDR3 DNA is TGTGCCAGCAGCCAAGGCAGGCGCACAGGGAATTACGAGCAGTACTTC.

The chain carries TRBV5-4 and TRBJ2-7; D gene uncertain. With 3 bases removed from V and 0 bases from J, the gap between germline ends came to 10 bases. The CDR3 is 14 amino acids. Germline CDR1 is SGHNT and CDR2 is YYREEE (reference sequence). CDR3 residues: CASSSGQSSYEQYF. For the CDR3, the DNA is TGTGCCAGCAGCTCGGGTCAGAGCTCCTACGAGCAGTACTTC.

This chain's CDR3 is CASSSPRTAHEGYTF. The DNA of the CDR3 is TGTGCCAGCAGTTCGCCTCGGACGGCCCATGAGGGCTACACCTTC. This rearrangement joins TRBV27 to TRBJ1-2, with D unclear. Germline assignment: CDR1 MNHEY and CDR2 SMNVEV (reference sequence). Trimming left V 4 bases short and J 8 bases short, with 20 bases between. The CDR3 extends over 15 amino acids.

The chain uses TRBV14 and TRBJ2-2, with D tentatively TRBD1 (5 bases). Deletions cut 4 bases from V and 5 bases from J, with 17 bases between. The germline gives CDR1 SGHDN, CDR2 FVKESK. This CDR3 is built from 16 residues. The CDR3 spells CASSPKDAGRTGELFF. In nucleotides, the CDR3 is TGTGCCAGCAGCCCTAAGGATGCAGGGCGGACCGGGGAGCTGTTTTTT.

The chain recombines TRBV19 with TRBJ2-7; a possible D gene is TRBD2 (6 bases). This CDR3 contains 13 residues. CDR1 is LNHDA and CDR2 is SQIVND in the germline V gene (reference sequence). The V end lost 6 bases, the J end lost 2 bases, and 11 bases lay between the germline ends. The CDR3: CASSRRDPYEQYF. DNA of the CDR3: TGTGCCAGTAGCCGGCGGGACCCCTACGAGCAGTACTTC.

V usage is TRBV28 and J usage is TRBJ2-5, with 11 bases matching TRBD1. CDR1 MDHEN and CDR2 SYDVKM come from the germline V gene. Losses at the gene ends were 3 bases for V and 3 bases for J; bases not matched to a gene: 9. This CDR3 contains 17 residues. The CDR3, as DNA: TGTGCCAGCAGTTTCCGCTGGACAGGGGGCTTGGAAGAGACCCAGTACTTC. Translating it yields CASSFRWTGGLEETQYF.

This rearrangement joins TRBV11-2 to TRBJ2-7; D might be TRBD1 (6 bases). V gave up 5 bases and J gave up 4 bases, with 12 bases separating them. Germline CDR1 SGHAT, CDR2 FQNNGV. This CDR3 has 13 amino acids. The CDR3 nucleotides read TGTGCCAGCAGCACTTACAGGGATTACGAGCAGTACTTC. It translates to CASSTYRDYEQYF.

To note about this clone: This same CDR3 is encoded by further DNA sequences in the sample. J is TRBJ1-5 and V is TRBV28; D gene unclear. V lost 5 bases and J lost 4, with 3 bases in between. Germline CDR1 reads MDHEN; CDR2 reads SYDVKM. The CDR3 is 11 residues long. CDR3 protein: CASSQNQPQHF. The DNA for the CDR3 is TGTGCCAGCAGTCAAAATCAGCCCCAGCATTTT.

V and J are TRBV10-3 and TRBJ2-2, with TRBD1 matching over 7 bases. The CDR3 spans 15 residues. CDR1 is ENHRY and CDR2 is SYGVKD in the germline V gene. V shed 6 bases and J 3 bases; nucleotides not matched to a gene: 7. CDR3 nucleotides: TGTGCCATCAGATCGACAGGGATGGACACCGGGGAGCTGTTTTTT. Translating it yields CAIRSTGMDTGELFF.

The rearrangement uses TRBV19 and TRBJ2-7, with D perhaps TRBD2 (5 bases). CDR1 is LNHDA, CDR2 SQIVND, per germline (reference sequence). Trimming took off 3 bases at V and 2 bases at J, with 11 bases between the two ends. CDR3 length: 14 residues. CDR3 nucleotide sequence: TGTGCCAGTAGTATGCGGGTTTGGACCTACGAGCAGTACTTC. It translates to CASSMRVWTYEQYF.

This clone was seen a few times. This sequence joins TRBV25-1 and TRBJ1-2; 9 bases are shared with TRBD1. The CDR3 is made up of 11 amino acids. Trimming removed 8 bases from V and 6 bases from J; junction bases left unmatched: 1. Germline V gives CDR1 MGHDK, CDR2 SYGVNS. The CDR3 loop is CASGTGNGYTF. As DNA, the CDR3 is TGTGCCAGCGGGACAGGGAATGGCTACACCTTC.

V gene TRBV28 combines with J gene TRBJ1-5, with a weak D call TRBD1 (5 bases). Germline values: CDR1 MDHEN, CDR2 SYDVKM. The V end lost 6 bases, the J end lost 11 bases, and 11 bases lay between the germline ends. The CDR3 covers 11 residues. CDR3 protein: CASRVVGAQHF. CDR3 bases: TGTGCCAGCAGGGTAGTAGGGGCCCAGCATTTT.

The CDR3 coding sequence is TGTGCCAGCAGTCAGAGGATTCTTAGCAATCAGCCCCAGCATTTT. Encoded protein: CASSQRILSNQPQHF. This sequence joins TRBV28 and TRBJ1-5; D is unclear. The CDR3 extends over 15 amino acids. V shed 5 bases and J shed 0 bases, with 11 bases lying between them. Germline V gives CDR1 MDHEN, CDR2 SYDVKM. Variable domain in full (rest from reference TRBV28 and TRBJ1-5): DVKVTQSSRYLVKRTGEKVFLECVQDMDHENMFWYRQDPGLGLRLIYFSYDVKMKEKGDIPEGYSVSREKKERFSLILESASTNQTSMYLCASSQRILSNQPQHFGDGTRLSIL.

The chain employs TRBV27 and TRBJ2-7; 8 bases fit TRBD2. This CDR3 region has 15 residues. Germline V gene sequence: CDR1 MNHEY, CDR2 SMNVEV (reference sequence). With V trimmed by 6 bases and J by 2 bases, 9 bases remained unmatched. CDR3 coding DNA: TGTGCCAGCAGCACCCTAGCGGGCCAGCCCTACGAGCAGTACTTC. As protein: CASSTLAGQPYEQYF.